Listed here are 20 T cell receptor beta chains from one sample, sequenced in a study of shared clonotypes between healthy human individuals. CD45RO-negative, CCR7-positively selected cells formed the naive CD8 fraction, excluding terminally differentiated effector memory CD45RA+ cells. The protocol was immunoSEQ multiplex PCR, while the TCRdb copy is restricted to in-frame clones and leaves out a portion. The sample has hundreds of thousands of clones, about 95% seen once. Sequenced material: naive CD8+ T cells sorted from blood. These receptors originate from a woman in her twenties or thirties in good health.

The V call is TRBV7-9, the J call TRBJ2-6; TRBD1 matches at 9 bases. Germline V gene lookup returns CDR1 SEHNR and CDR2 FQNEAQ (reference sequence). The V gene end was trimmed by 4 bases and the J gene end by 0 bases; junction bases not matched to a gene: 4. The CDR3 contains 17 residues. The CDR3 loop reads CASSSRDRVSGANVLTF. The DNA of the CDR3 is TGTGCCAGCAGCTCCCGGGACAGGGTCTCTGGGGCCAACGTCCTGACTTTC.

The rearrangement uses TRBV4-1 and TRBJ1-3; the D is unclear. This CDR3 is 15 amino acids long. Germline CDR1 and CDR2: MGHRA and YSYEKL. Trimming left V 4 bases short and J 2 bases short, with 12 bases between. CDR3 amino acids: CASSRQHTTGNTIYF. The DNA for the CDR3 is TGCGCCAGCAGCCGGCAACATACAACTGGAAACACCATATATTTT.

The rearrangement links TRBV19 to TRBJ1-4; D gene unclear. V shed 3 bases and J shed 0 bases, with 5 bases lying between them. Germline V gene sequence: CDR1 LNHDA, CDR2 SQIVND (reference sequence). The CDR3 spans 14 residues. The CDR3 nucleotides read TGTGCCAGTAGTATTGTAGCAACTAATGAAAAACTGTTTTTT. Its translation is CASSIVATNEKLFF.

The chain has TRBV5-1 and TRBJ2-7; 11 nucleotides align to TRBD1. This CDR3 is built from 15 residues. The V and J ends lost 4 bases and 5 bases, in that order; junction bases with no gene match: 8. CDR1 and CDR2 from the germline V gene are SGHRS and YFSETQ. The DNA for the CDR3 is TGCGCCAGCAGCACCGGGACAGGGGGATCTAACGAGCAGTACTTC. It translates to CASSTGTGGSNEQYF.

The chain couples TRBV6-5 to TRBJ2-7, with D maybe TRBD1 (6 bases). Looked up from germline, CDR1 is MNHEY and CDR2 is SVGAGI. V lost 0 bases, J lost 7 bases, and 13 bases lay in between. This CDR3 comprises 14 residues. CDR3 coding DNA: TGTGCCAGCAGTTACTCCCCAGGGGCACGGGAGCAGTACTTC. Protein sequence: CASSYSPGAREQYF.

This chain joins TRBV28 and TRBJ1-6; D gene ambiguous. Trimming left V 3 bases short and J 5 bases short, with 11 bases between. The CDR3 runs to 15 residues. Germline V gene lookup returns CDR1 MDHEN and CDR2 SYDVKM. The CDR3 is CASSFVEGDNSPLHF. CDR3 in DNA: TGTGCCAGCAGTTTTGTGGAGGGTGATAATTCACCCCTCCACTTT.

The sample holds a few counts of this clone. The chain couples TRBV7-3 to TRBJ1-1, with D uncertain. V lost 6 bases and J 4 bases, leaving 12 bases between the germline ends. The length of the CDR3 is 13 residues. Germline CDR1 and CDR2: SGHTA and FQGTGA. For the CDR3, the DNA is TGTGCCAGCAGACAGACACGAGGCACTGAAGCTTTCTTT. It encodes CASRQTRGTEAFF.

The rearrangement joins TRBV27 to TRBJ2-7; D is uncertain. CDR1 and CDR2 (germline): MNHEY, SMNVEV (reference sequence). V shed 5 bases and J shed 2 bases, with 16 bases lying between them. This CDR3 contains 15 residues. CDR3 sequence reads: CASSPNSVGTYEQYF. The DNA for the CDR3 is TGTGCCAGCAGTCCGAACTCGGTGGGAACCTACGAGCAGTACTTC.

The chain joins TRBV6-5 to TRBJ2-5; maybe TRBD2 (5 bases). The DNA end favors TRBJ2-7, so the J call may be wrong. The CDR3 is 13 residues long. The germline V gene has CDR1 MNHEY and CDR2 SVGAGI. Written as DNA, the CDR3 is TGTGCCAGCAGCTACGGGGTGGCCTACGAGCAGTACTTC. This gives the protein CASSYGVAYEQYF.

This chain links TRBV2 with TRBJ1-5; D not resolved. The CDR3 runs 14 residues. V was cut by 6 bases and J by 1 base, with 10 bases left in between. In germline, CDR1 is SNHLY, CDR2 FYNNEI. The DNA for the CDR3 is TGTGCCAGCAGCGGACCGGACAGCAATCAGCCCCAGCATTTT. This translates into CASSGPDSNQPQHF.

The V call is TRBV2, the J call TRBJ2-7; 7 nucleotides align to TRBD1. Germline CDR1 and CDR2: SNHLY and FYNNEI. This CDR3 is 13 amino acids long. The V gene end was trimmed by 4 bases and the J gene end by 3 bases; junction bases not matched to a gene: 3. The CDR3 DNA follows: TGTGCCAGCAGTGGACAGGGAAACTACGAGCAGTACTTC. Its protein is CASSGQGNYEQYF. The full variable domain, in which reference TRBV2 and TRBJ2-7 provide the parts outside the CDR3, is EPEVTQTPSHQVTQMGQEVILRCVPISNHLYFYWYRQILGQKVEFLVSFYNNEISEKSEIFDDQFSVERPDGSNFTLKIRSTKLEDSAMYFCASSGQGNYEQYFGPGTRLTVT.

This clone was observed once. J is TRBJ2-2 and V is TRBV7-8, with 12 bases aligning to TRBD2. The germline V gene encodes CDR1 SGHVS and CDR2 FQNEAQ. The length of the CDR3 is 18 residues. V lost 1 base and J lost 0; bases outside the gene matches: 3. The CDR3 is CASSLGASGRANTGELFF. The CDR3 bases are TGTGCCAGCAGCTTAGGGGCTAGCGGGAGGGCGAACACCGGGGAGCTGTTTTTT. Full variable domain (rest looked up from reference TRBV7-8 and TRBJ2-2): GAGVSQSPRYKVAKRGQDVALRCDPISGHVSLFWYQQALGQGPEFLTYFQNEAQLDKSGLPSDRFFAERPEGSVSTLKIQRTQQEDSAVYLCASSLGASGRANTGELFFGEGSRLTVL.

The J gene is TRBJ2-5, the V gene TRBV10-1; D uncertain. The CDR3 is 13 amino acids. Trimming removed 3 bases at V and 4 bases at J, with 9 bases between. The germline CDR1 and CDR2 sequences are WNHNN and SYGVQD (reference sequence). The CDR3 reads CASSDPNSETQYF. DNA for the CDR3: TGCGCCAGCAGTGATCCAAACTCAGAGACCCAGTACTTC.

V gene TRBV9 combines with J gene TRBJ2-3, with 10 bases aligning to TRBD2. Per germline, CDR1 SGDLS and CDR2 YYNGEE. Losses at the gene ends were 0 bases for V and 5 bases for J; bases not matched to a gene: 3. This CDR3 contains 15 residues. The DNA of the CDR3 is TGTGCCAGCAGCGTAGGTGGGACTAGCGTAGATACGCAGTATTTT. This translates into CASSVGGTSVDTQYF.

The CDR3 sequence: CASSPGGLSGYTF. CDR3 nucleotide sequence: TGTGCCAGCTCACCTGGGGGGCTCAGTGGCTACACCTTC. V gene TRBV18 combines with J gene TRBJ1-2; possible D gene TRBD1, 6 bases. Trimming removed 3 bases from V and 7 bases from J, with 12 bases in between. Germline-derived CDR1 and CDR2 are KGHSH and LQKENI. The CDR3 has 13 amino acids.

The chain carries TRBV7-9 and TRBJ2-7, with D perhaps matching TRBD1 (6 bases). This CDR3 has 16 amino acids. V was clipped by 1 base and J by 4 bases, with 17 bases between them. Germline loops: CDR1 SEHNR, CDR2 FQNEAQ (reference sequence). This CDR3 is CASSLDLGAGSYEQYF. The CDR3, as DNA: TGTGCCAGCAGCTTAGATTTGGGGGCAGGGAGTTACGAGCAGTACTTC.

The V call is TRBV27, the J call TRBJ1-1; D is perhaps TRBD1 (5 bases). This CDR3 region has 16 residues. CDR1 and CDR2 from the germline V gene are MNHEY and SMNVEV (reference sequence). V lost 5 bases and J lost 1, with 17 bases in between. The CDR3 nucleotides read TGTGCCAGCAGTCAATCCCCCGGGACGGGGAACACTGAAGCTTTCTTT. It encodes CASSQSPGTGNTEAFF.

J is TRBJ2-7 and V is TRBV2, with D perhaps TRBD1 or TRBD2 (5 bases each). The CDR3 has 13 amino acids. Trimming removed 7 bases from V and 6 bases from J, with 16 bases in between. Germline V lookup: CDR1 SNHLY, CDR2 FYNNEI. The CDR3 region has the DNA TGTGCCAGCAACGAGGGCCAGGGCCTCGAGCAGTACTTC. Protein: CASNEGQGLEQYF. The complete variable domain, with remaining parts taken from reference TRBV2 and TRBJ2-7, reads EPEVTQTPSHQVTQMGQEVILRCVPISNHLYFYWYRQILGQKVEFLVSFYNNEISEKSEIFDDQFSVERPDGSNFTLKIRSTKLEDSAMYFCASNEGQGLEQYFGPGTRLTVT.

The V and J genes are TRBV11-2 and TRBJ2-3, with D uncertain. The CDR3 is 14 residues long. V was cut by 5 bases and J by 1 base, with 10 bases left in between. The germline V gene encodes CDR1 SGHAT and CDR2 FQNNGV. This chain's CDR3 is CASSPEFGTDTQYF. CDR3 DNA: TGTGCCAGCAGCCCTGAGTTCGGCACAGATACGCAGTATTTT. The whole variable domain, remainder taken from reference TRBV11-2 and TRBJ2-3, is EAGVAQSPRYKIIEKRQSVAFWCNPISGHATLYWYQQILGQGPKLLIQFQNNGVVDDSQLPKDRFSAERLKGVDSTLKIQPAKLEDSAVYLCASSPEFGTDTQYFGPGTRLTVL.

The V and J genes are TRBV29-1 and TRBJ2-1; no reliable D call. V lost 3 bases and J lost 7, with 10 bases in between. CDR1 is SQVTM and CDR2 is ANQGSEA in the germline V gene. The CDR3 runs 12 residues. CDR3 coding DNA: TGCAGCGTTGACATCCGCTTGAATGAGCAGTTCTTC. This encodes CSVDIRLNEQFF.